This T cell receptor beta chain originates from a study of shared clonotypes between healthy human individuals. Concerning this clone itself: An end of the junction differs from the germline gene, which may be a read error.

Every subset's genomic DNA went evenly onto several immunoSEQ plates. In the authors' methods: Junction-only sequences produced by ImmunoSEQ had no quality scores, so filtering differed. Using immunoSEQ multiplex PCR, the repertoire was profiled, and TCRdb retains in-frame clones only, with some absent. That table supplies the V and J calls and clone size; D and trimming were determined from the DNA. There are around 1.9 million clones in the sample; 90% to 95% occur only once, and under 2% lies in the top ten. The CDR3 contains 13 residues. The germline V gene has CDR1 SQVTM and CDR2 ANQGSEA. Terminally differentiated effector memory CD45RA+ cells were excluded by CCR7 positive selection of CD45RO-negative cells.

The chain has TRBV29-1 and TRBJ2-1; 9 bases are a match to TRBD1. Material for sequencing was naive CD8+ T cells from PBMCs. This clonotype originated in a man aged 18 to 29 in good health. Some clones in this sample may be carry-over from other donors' samples. DNA of the CDR3: TGTTCGACGGGACAGGGATTGATGAATGAGCAGTTCTTC. This encodes CSTGQGLMNEQFF.